This TCR beta chain was captured in a study of T-cell memory formation after mild COVID-19. Turning to the study itself: For the most part, TCR clusters were specific to one donor. Study-wide findings and caveats: Clones shrinking from day 15 to 85 showed even CD4/CD8 mixes; later expanders tilted CD4+. Within pre-infection memory, some responding clones were found, suggesting cross-reactive memory joined.

TCRdb ran MiXCR on the 5' RACE reads and lists one entry per CDR3 protein. The data hold hundreds of thousands of distinct CDR3 sequences, with more than 20% observed a single time. The germline V gene has CDR1 SQVTM and CDR2 ANQGSEA. Deletions cut 6 bases from V and 7 bases from J, with 21 bases between. This CDR3 region has 15 residues. Only a few counts were recorded for this clonotype. As yet, its antigen is unknown. The chain carries TRBV29-1 and TRBJ1-4, with D possibly matching TRBD1 (6 bases). The sequence came from an adult woman who had mild COVID-19 (a few samples of this study predate the infection). Cell type and time point are not known. The sample comprised PBMCs or a T cell subset sorted from them (not recorded which). As DNA, the CDR3 is TGCAGCGTCGGATTCTCGGGACAACCAGGTGAAAAACTGTTTTTT. Translated: CSVGFSGQPGEKLFF.